Sequencing of this T cell receptor beta chain was carried out in a study of blood T cells in healthy people across ages. Germline values: CDR1 SNHLY, CDR2 FYNNEI. The V gene end was trimmed by 3 bases and the J gene end by 2 bases; junction bases not matched to a gene: 3. The CDR3 consists of 15 residues. This clonotype has more than one count but fewer than ten. The antigen remains undetermined. Combining a sample-barcoded 5' primer with a J-beta primer mix, a second PCR ran for roughly 7 to 11 cycles. TCRdb processed the 5' RACE reads anew with MiXCR; each CDR3 protein has one entry. Of some 1.5 million distinct CDR3 sequences detected, roughly 43% appear once; the ten largest clones hold about 4%. Points from the study as a whole: Long-lived donors carried more naive CD4+ cells and greater diversity than aged donors.

This chain connects TRBV2 to TRBJ2-3; 9 nucleotides agree with TRBD2. The receptor was derived from a woman aged 18-29 years in good health. The sequenced material came from blood. The CDR3 loop is CASSERGGATDTQYF. The DNA of the CDR3 is TGTGCCAGCAGTGAGCGCGGGGGGGCCACAGATACGCAGTATTTT.